This TCR beta chain comes out of a study of graft-versus-host responses after intestinal transplantation. Study as a whole: Once they had received anti-thymocyte globulin induction, all recipients took tacrolimus and steroids for around 3 years.

Libraries were prepared by immunoSEQ multiplex PCR; TCRdb keeps only in-frame clonotypes and omits some of them. The repertoire holds around 21,000 clones, with approximately 70% as singletons. Graft material was processed, releasing intraepithelial and lamina propria lymphocytes. Trimming stripped 5 bases from V and 7 bases from J, with 22 bases between. The CDR3 has 16 residues. The germline CDR1 and CDR2 sequences are SGDLS and YYNGEE. This TCR was sampled from a human patient who received an intestinal transplant, so some T cells may come from the graft donor. J is TRBJ2-1 and V is TRBV9; D is perhaps TRBD2 (5 bases). The sequencing used ileum tissue, collected around 20 days after intestinal transplant. CDR3 sequence reads: CASRAVGSPFTNEQFF. For the CDR3, the DNA is TGTGCCAGCAGGGCAGTGGGGAGTCCGTTTACAAATGAGCAGTTCTTC.